This T cell receptor beta chain was captured by sequencing in a study of T cells after yellow fever vaccination. About the study: Preparation of the low-cell-number fractions used SMART-Seq v4 Ultra Low Input.

A few counts support this clonotype. Regarding the study as a whole: The booster response re-showed most primary clones: roughly 97% CD4, around 90% CD8. Abundant bulk-population clonotypes could contaminate the FACS-sorted repertoires.

TCR cDNA, made by 5'RACE template switching, carried an added universal primer site and UMIs. TCRdb re-analysed the 5' RACE reads in MiXCR, keeping a single row per CDR3 protein. Of over 65,000 distinct CDR3 sequences listed, 10% to 15% are singletons. With 5 bases removed from V and 3 bases from J, the gap between germline ends came to 11 bases. Germline V CDR1 and CDR2: SGHAT, FQNNGV. CDR3 length: 13 residues. The rearrangement joins TRBV11-2 to TRBJ2-7; tentatively, D is TRBD1 (6 bases). This sequence was found in a man aged 18-30 years who received the YFV17D yellow fever vaccine. Sequences were derived from CD8+ T cells not binding an NS4B(214-222) dextramer, sorted from PBMCs, sampled approximately 20 days after the first yellow fever vaccination. The CDR3 DNA follows: TGTGCCAGCAGCGGGGACACGTACTACGAGCAGTACTTC. This encodes CASSGDTYYEQYF.